This T cell receptor (beta chain) appears in the sequencing data of a study of blood T cell repertoires in COVID-19. The CDR3 sequence is 14 residues long. Germline V gene sequence: CDR1 LNHDA, CDR2 SQIVND (reference sequence). V shed 4 bases and J 2 bases; nucleotides not matched to a gene: 0. In the original processing: Using reference gene primer amplification, nucleated cell counts were estimated. Produced via immunoSEQ multiplex PCR; TCRdb's table is partial and in-frame only. V and J calls and clone size follow that table, whereas D and trimming were derived from the DNA. The sample has 250,000 or so clones, approximately 90% seen once. Participants came from about 23 US areas, aged roughly 18 to 90 years. Assignment of participants to cohorts was predicated upon participant-reported clinical history. A COVID-19 case was met by exposed participants within 2 weeks before study entry.

The receptor's source is a man aged 35 to 55 who had been exposed to COVID-19. The sample taken for sequencing was PBMCs or T cells enriched from blood (not recorded which). The V and J genes are TRBV19 and TRBJ1-4; 8 nucleotides align to TRBD1. The CDR3 nucleotides are TGTGCCAGTAGTAGACAGGGGACTAATGAAAAACTGTTTTTT. As protein: CASSRQGTNEKLFF. The whole variable domain, remainder taken from reference TRBV19 and TRBJ1-4, is DGGITQSPKYLFRKEGQNVTLSCEQNLNHDAMYWYRQDPGQGLRLIYYSQIVNDFQKGDIAEGYSVSREKKESFPLTVTSAQKNPTAFYLCASSRQGTNEKLFFGSGTQLSVL.